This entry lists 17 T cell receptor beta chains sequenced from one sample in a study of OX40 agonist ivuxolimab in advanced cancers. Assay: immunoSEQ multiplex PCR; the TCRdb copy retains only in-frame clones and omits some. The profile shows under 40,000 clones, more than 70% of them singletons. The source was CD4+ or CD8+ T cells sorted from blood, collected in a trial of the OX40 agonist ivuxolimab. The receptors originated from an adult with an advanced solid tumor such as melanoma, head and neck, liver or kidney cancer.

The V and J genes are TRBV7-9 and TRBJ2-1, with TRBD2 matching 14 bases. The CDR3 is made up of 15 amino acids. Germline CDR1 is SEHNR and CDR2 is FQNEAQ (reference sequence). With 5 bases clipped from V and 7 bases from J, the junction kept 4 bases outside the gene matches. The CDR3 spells CASSTRLAGGNEQFF. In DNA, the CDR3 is TGTGCCAGCAGCACTCGACTAGCGGGGGGGAATGAGCAGTTCTTC.

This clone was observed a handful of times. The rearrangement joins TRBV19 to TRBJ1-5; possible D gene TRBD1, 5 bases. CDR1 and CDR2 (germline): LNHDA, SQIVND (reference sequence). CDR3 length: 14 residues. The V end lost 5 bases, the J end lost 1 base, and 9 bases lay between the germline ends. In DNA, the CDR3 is TGTGCCAGTAGTGTCCGGGACAGCAATCAGCCCCAGCATTTT. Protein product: CASSVRDSNQPQHF.

CDR3 sequence reads: CASSPRSPEGYTF. DNA for the CDR3: TGTGCCAGCAGCCCCCGGTCTCCTGAGGGCTACACCTTC. This rearrangement joins TRBV11-2 to TRBJ1-2; D is unresolved. The CDR3 totals 13 residues. V lost 5 bases, J lost 8 bases, and 15 bases lay in between. Germline values: CDR1 SGHAT, CDR2 FQNNGV.

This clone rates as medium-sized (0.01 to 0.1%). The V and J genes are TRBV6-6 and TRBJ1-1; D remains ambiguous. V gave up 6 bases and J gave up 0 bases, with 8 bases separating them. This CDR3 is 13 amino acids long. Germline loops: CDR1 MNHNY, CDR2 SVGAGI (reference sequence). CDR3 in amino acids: CASRETVNTEAFF. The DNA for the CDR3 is TGTGCCAGCAGGGAAACAGTGAACACTGAAGCTTTCTTT.

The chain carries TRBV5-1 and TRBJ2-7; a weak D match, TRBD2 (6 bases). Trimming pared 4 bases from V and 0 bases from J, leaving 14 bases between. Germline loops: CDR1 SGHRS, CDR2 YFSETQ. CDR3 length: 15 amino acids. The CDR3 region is CASSLVTGSSYEQYF. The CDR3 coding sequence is TGCGCCAGCAGCCTAGTAACCGGGAGCTCCTACGAGCAGTACTTC.

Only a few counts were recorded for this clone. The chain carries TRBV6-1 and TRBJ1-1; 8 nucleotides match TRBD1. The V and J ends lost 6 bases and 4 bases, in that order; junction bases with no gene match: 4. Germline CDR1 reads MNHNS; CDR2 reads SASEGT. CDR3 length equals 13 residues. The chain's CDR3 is CASRSGGLTEAFF. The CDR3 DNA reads TGTGCCAGCAGGTCAGGGGGCCTCACTGAAGCTTTCTTT.

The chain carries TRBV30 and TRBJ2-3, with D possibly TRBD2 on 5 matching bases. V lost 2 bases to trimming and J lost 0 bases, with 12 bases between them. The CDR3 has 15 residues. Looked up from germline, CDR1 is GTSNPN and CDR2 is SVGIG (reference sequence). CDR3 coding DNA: TGTGCCTGGAGTCCTCTAGCTTATAGCACAGATACGCAGTATTTT. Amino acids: CAWSPLAYSTDTQYF.

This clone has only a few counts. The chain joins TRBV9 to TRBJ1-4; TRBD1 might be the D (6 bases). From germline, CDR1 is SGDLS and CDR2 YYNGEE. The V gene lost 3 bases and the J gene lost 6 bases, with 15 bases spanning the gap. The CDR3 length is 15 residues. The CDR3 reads CASSAQGLSHEKLFF. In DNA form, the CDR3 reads TGTGCCAGCAGCGCCCAGGGGCTTTCTCATGAAAAACTGTTTTTT. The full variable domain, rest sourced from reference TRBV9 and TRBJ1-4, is DSGVTQTPKHLITATGQRVTLRCSPRSGDLSVYWYQQSLDQGLQFLIQYYNGEERAKGNILERFSAQQFPDLHSELNLSSLELGDSALYFCASSAQGLSHEKLFFGSGTQLSVL.

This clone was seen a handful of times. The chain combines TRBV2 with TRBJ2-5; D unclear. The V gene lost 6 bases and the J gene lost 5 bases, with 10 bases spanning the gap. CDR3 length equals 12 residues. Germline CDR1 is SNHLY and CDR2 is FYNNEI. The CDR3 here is CASRGKGETQYF. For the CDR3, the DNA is TGTGCCAGCAGGGGGAAAGGGGAGACCCAGTACTTC.

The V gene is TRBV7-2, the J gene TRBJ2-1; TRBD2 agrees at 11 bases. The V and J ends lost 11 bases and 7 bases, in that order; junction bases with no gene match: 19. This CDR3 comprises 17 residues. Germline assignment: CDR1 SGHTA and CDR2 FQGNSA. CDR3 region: CAGSGHGGLAGGNEQFF. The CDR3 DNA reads TGTGCCGGATCGGGACACGGGGGGCTAGCGGGAGGTAATGAGCAGTTCTTC.

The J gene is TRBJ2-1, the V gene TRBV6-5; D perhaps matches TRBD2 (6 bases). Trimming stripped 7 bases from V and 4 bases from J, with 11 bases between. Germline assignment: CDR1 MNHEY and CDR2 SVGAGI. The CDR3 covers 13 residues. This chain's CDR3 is CASTPGGYNEQFF. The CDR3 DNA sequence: TGTGCCAGCACCCCCGGGGGTTACAATGAGCAGTTCTTC.

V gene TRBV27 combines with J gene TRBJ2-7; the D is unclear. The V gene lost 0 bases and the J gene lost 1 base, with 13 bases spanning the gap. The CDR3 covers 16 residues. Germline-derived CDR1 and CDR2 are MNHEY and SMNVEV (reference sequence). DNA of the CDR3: TGTGCCAGCAGTTTATCGAAGGCAGCAGGTTCCTACGAGCAGTACTTC. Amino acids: CASSLSKAAGSYEQYF.

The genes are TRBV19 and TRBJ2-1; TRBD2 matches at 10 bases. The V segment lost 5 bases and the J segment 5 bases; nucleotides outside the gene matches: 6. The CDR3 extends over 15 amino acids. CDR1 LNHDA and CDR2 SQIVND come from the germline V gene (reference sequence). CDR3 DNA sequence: TGTGCCAGTAGTCCGAGCGGGGGGGACAACAATGAGCAGTTCTTC. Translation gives CASSPSGGDNNEQFF.

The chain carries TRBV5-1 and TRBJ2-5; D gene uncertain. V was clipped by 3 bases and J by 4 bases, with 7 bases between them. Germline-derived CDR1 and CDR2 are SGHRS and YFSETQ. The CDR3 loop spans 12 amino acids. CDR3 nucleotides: TGCGCCAGCAGCTACCCCCGAGAGACCCAGTACTTC. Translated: CASSYPRETQYF. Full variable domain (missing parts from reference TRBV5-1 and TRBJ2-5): KAGVTQTPRYLIKTRGQQVTLSCSPISGHRSVSWYQQTPGQGLQFLFEYFSETQRNKGNFPGRFSGRQFSNSRSEMNVSTLELGDSALYLCASSYPRETQYFGPGTRLLVL.

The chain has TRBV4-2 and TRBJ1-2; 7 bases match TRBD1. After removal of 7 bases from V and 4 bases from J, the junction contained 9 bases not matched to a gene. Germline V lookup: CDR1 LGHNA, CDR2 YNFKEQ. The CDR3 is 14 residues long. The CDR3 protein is CASTLRDRAYGYTF. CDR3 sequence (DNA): TGTGCCAGCACCCTCCGGGACAGAGCCTATGGCTACACCTTC.

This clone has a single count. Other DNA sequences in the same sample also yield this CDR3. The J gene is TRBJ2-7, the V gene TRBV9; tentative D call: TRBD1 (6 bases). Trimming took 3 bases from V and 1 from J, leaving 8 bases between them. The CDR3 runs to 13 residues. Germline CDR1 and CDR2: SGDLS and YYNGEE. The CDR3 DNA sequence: TGTGCCAGCAGCGCGGACAGTTCCTACGAGCAGTACTTC. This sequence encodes CASSADSSYEQYF.

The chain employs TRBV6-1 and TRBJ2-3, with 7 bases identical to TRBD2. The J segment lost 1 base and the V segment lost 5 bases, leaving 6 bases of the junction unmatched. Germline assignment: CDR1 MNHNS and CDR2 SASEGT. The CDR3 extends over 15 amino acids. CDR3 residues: CASSQAGVGTDTQYF. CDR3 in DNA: TGTGCCAGCAGTCAGGCGGGAGTAGGCACAGATACGCAGTATTTT.